Listed here are 30 T cell receptor beta chains from one sample, sequenced in a study of beta chain features in type 1 diabetes. cDNA synthesis used the whole RNA isolate, giving expressed TCRB sequences. Sequencing was performed with immunoSEQ multiplex PCR; in TCRdb, only in-frame clones are kept and a portion is missing. The top ten hold under 1.3% of the sample, which has around 290,000 clones, around 7.8% seen once. The sample comprised central memory CD4+ T cells from blood. Every receptor here comes from a woman under 30 in good health.

This clone came up many times. The chain employs TRBV21-1 and TRBJ1-5. TRBV21-1 is listed as a pseudogene. This CDR3 has 14 residues. In nucleotides, the CDR3 is TGTGCCAGCAGCGGGACGGACAACAATCAGCCCCAGCATTTT. Encoded protein: CASSGTDNNQPQHF.

J is TRBJ2-1 and V is TRBV11-2, with 9 bases that match TRBD1. The CDR3 loop spans 15 amino acids. The germline gives CDR1 SGHAT, CDR2 FQNNGV. Trimming cost V 3 bases and J 5 bases; bases outside gene matches: 5. CDR3 sequence: CASSLGTGLNNEQFF. The CDR3 region has the DNA TGTGCCAGCAGCTTGGGGACAGGGCTAAACAATGAGCAGTTCTTC. The whole variable domain, filled in from reference TRBV11-2 and TRBJ2-1, reads EAGVAQSPRYKIIEKRQSVAFWCNPISGHATLYWYQQILGQGPKLLIQFQNNGVVDDSQLPKDRFSAERLKGVDSTLKIQPAKLEDSAVYLCASSLGTGLNNEQFFGPGTRLTVL.

This clone was detected only a few times. This rearrangement joins TRBV7-8 to TRBJ1-5, with TRBD1 matching 8 bases. Germline trimming cut 5 bases from V and 4 bases from J; bases unmatched to any gene: 7. This CDR3 is 15 amino acids long. The germline V gene has CDR1 SGHVS and CDR2 FQNEAQ. The chain's CDR3 is CASSPSRGPNQPQHF. The CDR3 bases are TGTGCCAGCAGCCCAAGCAGGGGGCCAAATCAGCCCCAGCATTTT. The full variable domain, with the rest looked up from reference TRBV7-8 and TRBJ1-5, is GAGVSQSPRYKVAKRGQDVALRCDPISGHVSLFWYQQALGQGPEFLTYFQNEAQLDKSGLPSDRFFAERPEGSVSTLKIQRTQQEDSAVYLCASSPSRGPNQPQHFGDGTRLSIL.

This clone was seen more than once but under ten times. Here the CDR3 DNA reads TGTGCCAGCAGTTTTACAGGGCCCCCTGGAGAGCAGTTCTTC. This codes for CASSFTGPPGEQFF. V and J are TRBV6-5 and TRBJ2-1, with a weak D call TRBD1 (6 bases). Germline loops: CDR1 MNHEY, CDR2 SVGAGI. Trimming stripped 4 bases from V and 10 bases from J, with 17 bases between. The CDR3 contains 14 residues.

This clone was counted only a few times. V is TRBV6-5 and J is TRBJ2-7; 9 nucleotides line up with TRBD1. Trimming cost V 5 bases and J 2 bases; bases outside gene matches: 4. CDR3 size: 14 residues. CDR1 is MNHEY and CDR2 is SVGAGI in the germline V gene. In nucleotides, the CDR3 is TGTGCCAGCAGTAACAGGGGGCCGGCCTACGAGCAGTACTTC. It yields the protein CASSNRGPAYEQYF.

The chain couples TRBV4-1 to TRBJ2-7; 12 bases agree with TRBD2. CDR1 is MGHRA and CDR2 is YSYEKL in the germline V gene. This CDR3 has 17 amino acids. With 4 bases clipped from V and 2 bases from J, the junction kept 9 bases outside the gene matches. CDR3 region: CASSRLAGVGGAYEQYF. The DNA for the CDR3 is TGCGCCAGCAGCCGACTAGCGGGAGTGGGCGGGGCCTACGAGCAGTACTTC.

This chain connects TRBV14 to TRBJ1-2, with 7 bases aligning to TRBD1. This CDR3 has 14 residues. Germline values: CDR1 SGHDN, CDR2 FVKESK. The V and J ends lost 0 bases and 6 bases, in that order; junction bases with no gene match: 4. CDR3 region: CASSQDPGGNGYTF. In nucleotides, the CDR3 is TGTGCCAGCAGCCAAGACCCAGGGGGGAATGGCTACACCTTC.

This clone was recorded at least ten times. The rearrangement links TRBV14 to TRBJ2-7; D is possibly TRBD2 (7 bases). The CDR3 spans 15 residues. The germline CDR1 and CDR2 sequences are SGHDN and FVKESK. The V gene lost 4 bases and the J gene lost 4 bases, with 17 bases spanning the gap. This chain's CDR3 is CASSRPGAGVYEQYF. The CDR3, as DNA: TGTGCCAGCAGCCGCCCGGGGGCGGGAGTTTACGAGCAGTACTTC.

The chain combines TRBV28 with TRBJ1-1; no reliable D call. The CDR3 is 15 residues long. V lost 4 bases and J 1 base, leaving 13 bases between the germline ends. Germline V gene data show CDR1 as MDHEN and CDR2 as SYDVKM. In nucleotides, the CDR3 is TGTGCCAGCAGTTCCCCAGAGACTAGGAACACTGAAGCTTTCTTT. As protein: CASSSPETRNTEAFF.

This clone was seen a handful of times. The chain couples TRBV4-1 to TRBJ1-6; tentative D call: TRBD1 (5 bases). CDR3 size: 14 residues. Germline CDR1 and CDR2: MGHRA and YSYEKL. V dropped 3 bases and J dropped 7 bases, with 10 bases sitting between them. In DNA form, the CDR3 reads TGCGCCAGCAGCCAGCAGGGCTCGAATTCACCCCTCCACTTT. Its protein product is CASSQQGSNSPLHF.

This clone was seen ten or more times. The J gene is TRBJ2-1, the V gene TRBV18; no clear D gene. V lost 1 base to trimming and J lost 5 bases, with 6 bases between them. CDR3 size: 13 residues. Germline CDR1 KGHSH, CDR2 LQKENI. The CDR3 protein is CASSPLPNNEQFF. Here the CDR3 DNA reads TGTGCCAGCTCACCACTACCAAACAATGAGCAGTTCTTC.

In this sample, this clone turned up a few times. This sequence joins TRBV9 and TRBJ2-2; D remains unclear. The V and J ends lost 1 base and 4 bases respectively, with 5 bases between them. There are 13 residues in the CDR3. Germline values: CDR1 SGDLS, CDR2 YYNGEE. The CDR3 region is CASSVLGTGELFF. The CDR3 nucleotides read TGTGCCAGCAGCGTATTGGGCACCGGGGAGCTGTTTTTT.

This clone was detected only a few times. V is TRBV19 and J is TRBJ2-7; maybe TRBD1 (6 bases). CDR1 is LNHDA and CDR2 is SQIVND in the germline V gene (reference sequence). V lost 4 bases to trimming and J lost 6 bases, with 13 bases between them. The CDR3 runs 13 residues. The CDR3 loop is CASSTQTGPEQYF. The CDR3, as DNA: TGTGCCAGTAGTACACAAACAGGGCCCGAGCAGTACTTC.

This clone occurred a few times. V usage is TRBV19 and J usage is TRBJ1-5; the match to TRBD1 covers 8 bases. V lost 4 bases, J lost 1 base, and 6 bases stayed unmatched. There are 16 residues in the CDR3. Germline CDR1 reads LNHDA; CDR2 reads SQIVND (reference sequence). The CDR3 coding sequence is TGTGCCAGTAGTAGAGCGGACAGGGTGAGCAATCAGCCCCAGCATTTT. Protein product: CASSRADRVSNQPQHF.

The chain recombines TRBV29-1 with TRBJ1-1; 7 bases match TRBD1. The germline CDR1 and CDR2 sequences are SQVTM and ANQGSEA. The V gene end was trimmed by 0 bases and the J gene end by 4 bases; junction bases not matched to a gene: 2. This CDR3 region has 13 residues. As DNA, the CDR3 is TGCAGCGTTGAAGATCAGGGGGGCACTGAAGCTTTCTTT. Translating gives CSVEDQGGTEAFF.

A few counts support this clone. This chain joins TRBV7-2 and TRBJ1-3, with no clear D. V lost 9 bases, J lost 3 bases, and 18 bases lay in between. Germline CDR1 and CDR2: SGHTA and FQGNSA. The length of the CDR3 is 15 residues. CDR3 nucleotide sequence: TGTGCCAGTACCGTGGGAGGGAGTGTTGGAAACACCATATATTTT. Protein: CASTVGGSVGNTIYF.

V gene TRBV5-1 combines with J gene TRBJ2-7, with a weak D call TRBD1 (5 bases). V was cut by 4 bases and J by 3 bases, with 11 bases left in between. Germline assignment: CDR1 SGHRS and CDR2 YFSETQ. This CDR3 has 13 amino acids. This chain's CDR3 is CASSRDSRYEQYV. CDR3 nucleotide sequence: TGCGCCAGCAGCAGAGACAGCCGCTACGAGCAGTACGTC.

The DNA of the CDR3 is TGTGCCAGCAATTCCGGTCTGGGGACCGGGGAGCTGTTTTTT. Protein: CASNSGLGTGELFF. This chain uses TRBV2 with TRBJ2-2; D uncertain. The V gene's germline CDR1 is SNHLY and CDR2 FYNNEI. This CDR3 spans 14 amino acids. Trimming removed 7 bases from V and 5 bases from J, with 14 bases in between.

The V call is TRBV7-2, the J call TRBJ2-7; a weak D match, TRBD2 (6 bases). Trimming stripped 4 bases from V and 5 bases from J, with 15 bases between. CDR1 and CDR2 (germline): SGHTA, FQGNSA. The CDR3 is made up of 14 amino acids. The CDR3 reads CASSSLGRSDEQYV. CDR3 coding DNA: TGTGCCAGCAGCTCGCTGGGGAGGTCGGACGAGCAGTACGTC.

This sequence joins TRBV18 and TRBJ2-7; 9 nucleotides line up with TRBD1. With 3 bases clipped from V and 0 bases from J, the junction kept 3 bases outside the gene matches. Germline-derived CDR1 and CDR2 are KGHSH and LQKENI. CDR3 length: 15 residues. The CDR3 sequence: CASSPTGGFSYEQYF. CDR3 in DNA: TGTGCCAGCTCACCCACAGGGGGCTTCTCCTACGAGCAGTACTTC.

The chain links TRBV30 to TRBJ2-2, with TRBD1 matching over 7 bases. This CDR3 contains 14 residues. In germline, CDR1 is GTSNPN, CDR2 SVGIG (reference sequence). Trimming at V came to 4 bases and at J to 5 bases, leaving 7 bases not matched to a gene. The CDR3 loop is CAWKVAGGTGELFF. CDR3 bases: TGTGCCTGGAAAGTGGCAGGGGGTACCGGGGAGCTGTTTTTT.

The sample holds many counts of this clone. This chain uses TRBV2 with TRBJ2-1; the match to TRBD1 covers 7 bases. The V gene's germline CDR1 is SNHLY and CDR2 FYNNEI. This CDR3 contains 15 residues. Losses at the gene ends were 7 bases for V and 7 bases for J; bases not matched to a gene: 13. The CDR3 is CASTPVGTAQNEQFF. CDR3 DNA: TGTGCCAGCACCCCAGTTGGGACAGCGCAGAATGAGCAGTTCTTC.

This chain links TRBV2 with TRBJ2-1, with TRBD2 matching over 15 bases. The length of the CDR3 is 17 residues. The germline V gene has CDR1 SNHLY and CDR2 FYNNEI. V gave up 2 bases and J gave up 9 bases; unmatched junction bases: 8. Written as DNA, the CDR3 is TGTGCCAGCAGTGAATTAGGACTAGCGGGGGGGTTCGGTGAGCAGTTCTTC. Translation gives CASSELGLAGGFGEQFF. The full variable domain, its missing parts supplied by reference TRBV2 and TRBJ2-1, is EPEVTQTPSHQVTQMGQEVILRCVPISNHLYFYWYRQILGQKVEFLVSFYNNEISEKSEIFDDQFSVERPDGSNFTLKIRSTKLEDSAMYFCASSELGLAGGFGEQFFGPGTRLTVL.

The rearrangement joins TRBV4-1 to TRBJ2-7; 13 bases agree with TRBD2. The J segment lost 3 bases and the V segment lost 3 bases, leaving 2 bases of the junction unmatched. The germline gives CDR1 MGHRA, CDR2 YSYEKL. There are 15 residues in the CDR3. CDR3 bases: TGCGCCAGCAGCCAGGGGACTAGCGGGGACTACGAGCAGTACGTC. This gives the protein CASSQGTSGDYEQYV.

This clone was seen only a few times. The chain employs TRBV7-2 and TRBJ2-3, with D unresolved. V lost 1 base, J lost 4 bases, and 9 bases lay in between. This CDR3 is 14 amino acids long. Germline values: CDR1 SGHTA, CDR2 FQGNSA. The CDR3 reads CASSLVRGSDTQYF. CDR3 DNA: TGTGCCAGCAGCTTAGTGCGCGGCTCAGATACGCAGTATTTT. The full variable domain, completed using reference TRBV7-2 and TRBJ2-3, is GAGVSQSPSNKVTEKGKDVELRCDPISGHTALYWYRQSLGQGLEFLIYFQGNSAPDKSGLPSDRFSAERTGGSVSTLTIQRTQQEDSAVYLCASSLVRGSDTQYFGPGTRLTVL.

This clone was found a few times. The J gene is TRBJ1-1, the V gene TRBV6-6; D might be TRBD1 (6 bases). This CDR3 is 16 amino acids long. Trimming stripped 2 bases from V and 1 base from J, with 14 bases between. The germline CDR1 and CDR2 sequences are MNHNY and SVGAGI (reference sequence). This chain's CDR3 is CASSYDAGEENTEAFF. The CDR3 nucleotides are TGTGCCAGCAGTTACGACGCAGGGGAAGAGAACACTGAAGCTTTCTTT.

This clone came up a few times. A read error likely explains this, since a far larger clone differs by one base. The chain uses TRBV9 and TRBJ2-3, with D unclear. The CDR3 runs to 11 residues. V was trimmed by 4 bases and J by 2 bases, leaving 2 bases between them. The germline V gene has CDR1 SGDLS and CDR2 YYNGEE. The CDR3 DNA is TGTGCCAGCAGCTTCACAGATACGCAGTATTTT. Its translation is CASSFTDTQYF.

The DNA of the CDR3 is TGTGCCAGTGGGAAGGGCTACCGTACTGAAGCTTTCTTT. As protein: CASGKGYRTEAFF. V gene TRBV11-2 combines with J gene TRBJ1-1; D ambiguous. Trimming stripped 9 bases from V and 5 bases from J, with 16 bases between. The CDR3 spans 13 residues. Germline-derived CDR1 and CDR2 are SGHAT and FQNNGV.

At least ten counts were recorded for this clone. V and J are TRBV5-4 and TRBJ1-1; D is unresolved. Trimming took 7 bases from V and 1 from J, leaving 8 bases between them. Germline V CDR1 and CDR2: SGHNT, YYREEE (reference sequence). The CDR3 covers 12 residues. For the CDR3, the DNA is TGTGCCAGCGGGCGACCGAACACTGAAGCTTTCTTT. Protein product: CASGRPNTEAFF.

This clone was counted between two and nine times. The chain joins TRBV19 to TRBJ2-7; tentative D call: TRBD1 (5 bases). Trimming removed 8 bases from V and 6 bases from J, with 14 bases in between. CDR3 length: 12 residues. CDR1 is LNHDA and CDR2 is SQIVND in the germline V gene (reference sequence). CDR3 region: CASGAGYGEQYF. CDR3 DNA sequence: TGTGCCAGTGGGGCCGGCTACGGCGAGCAGTACTTC.